The entry that follows covers one T cell receptor delta chain sequence. The TCRdb protein comes from a much larger clone and disagrees with this DNA's translation at residue 3, likely due to a read error; the protein given here is derived from the DNA. There are 16 residues in the CDR3. Germline assignment: CDR1 GEAIGNYY and CDR2 EKD. The source of the sample is a study of gamma-delta T cells after stem cell transplantation. TCRdb reprocessed the RT-PCR reads using CATT. The profile covers under 6,500 delta-chain clones, with around 1.9% appearing a single time and approximately 19% taken by the ten largest.

The sample taken for sequencing was gamma-delta T cells. This TCR derives from a human donor. It is not recorded whose cells these are; they may come from a transplant donor. The V gene is TRDV2, the J gene TRDJ1; 8 positions match TRDD3. The CDR3 here is CARDGLLGAYTDKLIF. Written as DNA, the CDR3 is TGTGCCCGTGACGGGCTACTGGGGGCCTACACCGATAAACTCATCTTT.